A single sample is the source of the 23 T cell receptor beta chains below, sequenced in a study of blood T cell repertoires in COVID-19 (TCRdb year 2020). Library preparation was by the immunoSEQ multiplex PCR assay. Here the immuneACCESS table is served through TCRdb, limited to in-frame sequences with V and J called. Missing clones are a known gap in these copies; in checked studies unresolved V genes cover under half, and the rest lacks a known reason. The table for this sample lists around 67,000 clones; 80% to 90% of them were counted only once. Of the sample, more than 1.5% is held by the ten largest clones. The sample taken for sequencing was peripheral blood. These receptors all stem from a woman aged 80 or over with active or convalescent COVID-19.

CDR3 nucleotide sequence: TGTGCCAGCAGTTTTGACAGGAATAGCAATCAGCCCCAGCATTTT. It is translated as CASSFDRNSNQPQHF. The chain combines TRBV2 with TRBJ1-5; D may be TRBD1 (6 bases). Per germline, CDR1 SNHLY and CDR2 FYNNEI. This CDR3 has 15 residues. V lost 5 bases and J 0 bases, leaving 11 bases between the germline ends. Using reference TRBV2 and TRBJ1-5 for the parts outside the CDR3, the full variable domain is EPEVTQTPSHQVTQMGQEVILRCVPISNHLYFYWYRQILGQKVEFLVSFYNNEISEKSEIFDDQFSVERPDGSNFTLKIRSTKLEDSAMYFCASSFDRNSNQPQHFGDGTRLSIL.

This rearrangement joins TRBV9 to TRBJ2-3; 10 bases map to TRBD2. The CDR3 totals 16 residues. The V gene end was trimmed by 3 bases and the J gene end by 2 bases; junction bases not matched to a gene: 6. From germline, CDR1 is SGDLS and CDR2 YYNGEE. CDR3 sequence: CASSASSGGPTDTQYF. The CDR3 region has the DNA TGTGCCAGCAGCGCAAGTAGCGGGGGGCCCACAGATACGCAGTATTTT. The variable domain in full, with the rest retrieved from reference TRBV9 and TRBJ2-3, is DSGVTQTPKHLITATGQRVTLRCSPRSGDLSVYWYQQSLDQGLQFLIQYYNGEERAKGNILERFSAQQFPDLHSELNLSSLELGDSALYFCASSASSGGPTDTQYFGPGTRLTVL.

The rearrangement links TRBV29-1 to TRBJ2-2; 7 bases are shared with TRBD1. J lost 3 bases, V lost 4 bases, and 8 bases had no gene match. The CDR3 sequence is 15 residues long. Germline assignment: CDR1 SQVTM and CDR2 ANQGSEA. The CDR3 sequence is CSVAQGVFDTGELFF. The CDR3, as DNA: TGCAGCGTTGCGCAGGGGGTTTTCGACACCGGGGAGCTGTTTTTT.

This chain uses TRBV5-1 with TRBJ2-7, with 8 bases that match TRBD1. V lost 5 bases, J lost 5 bases, and 9 bases stayed unmatched. The CDR3 sequence is 14 residues long. CDR1 SGHRS and CDR2 YFSETQ come from the germline V gene. The DNA for the CDR3 is TGCGCCAGCAGTTATCAGGGACAGGTTAACGAGCAGTACTTC. Protein: CASSYQGQVNEQYF. Complete variable domain (other parts from reference TRBV5-1 and TRBJ2-7): KAGVTQTPRYLIKTRGQQVTLSCSPISGHRSVSWYQQTPGQGLQFLFEYFSETQRNKGNFPGRFSGRQFSNSRSEMNVSTLELGDSALYLCASSYQGQVNEQYFGPGTRLTVT.

This rearrangement joins TRBV7-2 to TRBJ2-7; D might be TRBD1 (5 bases). Germline lookup yields CDR1 SGHTA and CDR2 FQGNSA. CDR3 size: 15 residues. Between the trimmed V and J ends, which lost 5 bases and 3 bases, there was a span of 17 bases. CDR3 in DNA: TGTGCCAGCAGCCCCTCCGTTGGACAAAACTACGAGCAGTACTTC. Translation gives CASSPSVGQNYEQYF.

DNA for the CDR3: TGCAGTGCTATTCCGCAAGAGACCCAGTACTTC. Protein product: CSAIPQETQYF. V gene TRBV20-1 combines with J gene TRBJ2-5; D uncertain. This CDR3 has 11 residues. The V gene's germline CDR1 is DFQATT and CDR2 SNEGSKA (reference sequence). The germline V and J ends were trimmed by 4 bases and 2 bases, with 5 bases remaining between them.

The chain couples TRBV18 to TRBJ2-3; D call uncertain. Trimming shortened V by 3 bases and J by 1 base, and 5 bases separated the two germline ends. Germline V gene sequence: CDR1 KGHSH, CDR2 LQKENI. The CDR3 loop spans 13 amino acids. CDR3 DNA: TGTGCCAGCTCACCGTCGGGCACAGATACGCAGTATTTT. Translating it yields CASSPSGTDTQYF.

The chain uses TRBV30 and TRBJ1-5, with D possibly being TRBD1 (5 bases). The CDR3 contains 13 residues. The ends were cut back, 0 bases at V and 5 bases at J, with 8 bases in the middle. Looked up from germline, CDR1 is GTSNPN and CDR2 is SVGIG (reference sequence). The chain's CDR3 is CAWSVQVDQPQHF. Written as DNA, the CDR3 is TGTGCCTGGAGTGTACAGGTTGATCAGCCCCAGCATTTT.

The chain couples TRBV7-9 to TRBJ1-3, with D perhaps TRBD1 (5 bases). The V end lost 5 bases, the J end lost 0 bases, and 8 bases lay between the germline ends. The CDR3 length is 14 residues. Germline CDR1 reads SEHNR; CDR2 reads FQNEAQ (reference sequence). CDR3 residues: CASSQGFSGNTIYF. The CDR3 nucleotides are TGTGCCAGCAGCCAGGGATTCTCTGGAAACACCATATATTTT.

The V call is TRBV4-3, the J call TRBJ1-6; D call uncertain. Per the germline V gene, CDR1 is LGHNA and CDR2 is YSLEER. CDR3 length: 15 amino acids. The germline V and J ends were trimmed by 0 bases and 7 bases, with 10 bases remaining between them. In DNA, the CDR3 is TGCGCCAGCAGCCAAGATCGTCAGAACAATTCACCCCTCCACTTT. Translated, it gives CASSQDRQNNSPLHF.

The V and J genes are TRBV28 and TRBJ1-1; 7 bases align to TRBD1. This CDR3 has 12 residues. Germline assignment: CDR1 MDHEN and CDR2 SYDVKM. With 4 bases clipped from V and 11 bases from J, the junction kept 7 bases outside the gene matches. CDR3 coding DNA: TGTGCCAGCAGTTCGGGACAGCCCATGGCTTTCTTT. Protein product: CASSSGQPMAFF.

Remarks on this clone: This specimen includes other DNA sequences encoding the same CDR3. This rearrangement joins TRBV29-1 to TRBJ1-5, with 7 bases lining up with TRBD1. The CDR3 length is 12 residues. V gave up 6 bases and J gave up 3 bases; unmatched junction bases: 2. Germline loops: CDR1 SQVTM, CDR2 ANQGSEA. The CDR3 spells CSVGTVNQPQHF. Written as DNA, the CDR3 is TGCAGCGTCGGGACAGTCAATCAGCCCCAGCATTTT.

V is TRBV9 and J is TRBJ2-2; perhaps TRBD2 as D (5 bases). The CDR3 spans 14 residues. Germline V CDR1 and CDR2: SGDLS, YYNGEE. Trimming took off 2 bases at V and 3 bases at J, with 8 bases between the two ends. CDR3 DNA sequence: TGTGCCAGCAGCGTCGGAGGATACACCGGGGAGCTGTTTTTT. Its protein product is CASSVGGYTGELFF.

This clone was recorded only once. J is TRBJ2-7 and V is TRBV7-7; 8 nucleotides match TRBD1. The length of the CDR3 is 13 residues. Germline trimming cut 5 bases from V and 7 bases from J; bases unmatched to any gene: 7. The germline V gene encodes CDR1 SSHAT and CDR2 FNYEAQ (reference sequence). The CDR3 nucleotides read TGTGCCAGCAGCCCGGACAGGGTGGGTGAGCAGTACTTC. Translated, it gives CASSPDRVGEQYF.

The chain links TRBV5-1 to TRBJ2-1; 8 nucleotides agree with TRBD1. CDR1 SGHRS and CDR2 YFSETQ come from the germline V gene. The CDR3 totals 13 residues. Trimming at V came to 5 bases and at J to 8 bases, leaving 6 bases not matched to a gene. DNA of the CDR3: TGCGCCAGCAGGACAGGACAGGGTGATGAGCAGTTCTTC. Amino acids: CASRTGQGDEQFF.

This chain links TRBV14 with TRBJ2-7; 8 bases agree with TRBD1. The CDR3 has 14 residues. Unmatched junction bases numbered 2, after V lost 1 base and J lost 3 bases. Per the germline V gene, CDR1 is SGHDN and CDR2 is FVKESK. CDR3 residues: CASSQGQGFYEQYF. The CDR3 coding sequence is TGTGCCAGCAGCCAAGGACAGGGGTTCTACGAGCAGTACTTC.

The chain employs TRBV5-1 and TRBJ2-2; no clear D gene. Trimming shortened V by 3 bases and J by 0 bases, and 9 bases separated the two germline ends. CDR1 is SGHRS and CDR2 is YFSETQ in the germline V gene. CDR3 length equals 15 residues. The CDR3 is CASSSSSTNTGELFF. CDR3 nucleotide sequence: TGCGCCAGCAGCTCCTCATCTACGAACACCGGGGAGCTGTTTTTT.

Judged by abundance, this clone is medium-sized. CDR3 sequence reads: CASSPGGARANSPLHF. In nucleotides, the CDR3 is TGTGCCAGCAGCCCAGGTGGGGCCAGGGCTAATTCACCCCTCCACTTT. The chain is built from TRBV3-1 (or the pseudogene TRBV3-2) and TRBJ1-6, with D possibly being TRBD1 (5 bases). The CDR3 runs 16 residues. Germline lookup yields CDR1 LGHDT and CDR2 YNNKEL (reference sequence). The V and J ends lost 4 bases and 6 bases respectively, with 16 bases between them.

The J gene is TRBJ1-5, the V gene TRBV6-5; TRBD1 is a possible D gene (6 bases). Germline CDR1 reads MNHEY; CDR2 reads SVGAGI. Trimming shortened V by 8 bases and J by 6 bases, and 17 bases separated the two germline ends. This CDR3 contains 14 residues. CDR3 sequence reads: CASQRGGAGQPQHF. The CDR3 nucleotides are TGTGCCAGCCAGAGGGGGGGGGCCGGTCAGCCCCAGCATTTT.

The chain links TRBV5-4 to TRBJ2-1, with TRBD2 matching over 15 bases. The CDR3 has 15 amino acids. Unmatched junction bases numbered 4, after V lost 3 bases and J lost 9 bases. From germline, CDR1 is SGHNT and CDR2 YYREEE (reference sequence). For the CDR3, the DNA is TGTGCCAGCAGCTCCGGGACTAGCGGGGGGACTGAGCAGTTCTTC. Protein sequence: CASSSGTSGGTEQFF.

The chain links TRBV29-1 to TRBJ2-5, with 10 bases matching TRBD1. V shed 7 bases and J 5 bases; nucleotides not matched to a gene: 4. This CDR3 region has 12 residues. Germline-derived CDR1 and CDR2 are SQVTM and ANQGSEA. The CDR3 DNA reads TGCAGCGACCTGACAGGGGGCGAGACCCAGTACTTC. It translates to CSDLTGGETQYF.

V gene TRBV27 combines with J gene TRBJ1-5; 9 bases map to TRBD1. Trimming cost V 6 bases and J 6 bases; bases outside gene matches: 9. CDR3 size: 15 residues. CDR1 and CDR2 (germline): MNHEY, SMNVEV (reference sequence). In DNA, the CDR3 is TGTGCCAGCAGCCCCTTACAGGGGGCGGCTCAGCCCCAGCATTTT. As protein: CASSPLQGAAQPQHF.

This chain joins TRBV6-4 and TRBJ2-3; D may be TRBD2 (5 bases). This CDR3 is 12 amino acids long. Germline CDR1 MRHNA, CDR2 SNTAGT. With 5 bases removed from V and 7 bases from J, the gap between germline ends came to 10 bases. The CDR3 DNA reads TGTGCCAGCAGTACGGACGGGAATACGCAGTATTTT. It is translated as CASSTDGNTQYF.